The rows below give T cell receptor beta chains drawn from one sample of a study of Ad26.COV2.S vaccination and SARS-CoV-2 variants. Some clones are missing from TCRdb's copy, which holds only in-frame ones; the method was immunoSEQ multiplex PCR. This sample carries about 350,000 clones, roughly 91% of them seen once, and the ten largest clones take just under 5%. The sample consisted of peripheral blood, taken in a trial of Ad26.COV2.S vaccine versus placebo. The source is a person between 18 and 60 years old who received the Ad26.COV2.S COVID-19 vaccine or a placebo. The CDR3 runs from the conserved cysteine through the conserved F or W. The D gene is left open where the match is weak. Rows give clone size only sometimes, using once, few, many, or a class for an expanded clone.

v_call	j_call	d_call	clone_size	cdr3_aa	cdr3_nt
TRBV27	TRBJ2-1	TRBD2	-	CASSLRQIGIAGSYNEQFF	TGTGCCAGCAGTTTAAGACAAATTGGGATAGCGGGGTCCTACAATGAGCAGTTCTTC
TRBV7-3	TRBJ2-2	TRBD2	-	CASSLLTSGTGELFF	TGTGCCAGCAGCTTACTGACTAGCGGCACCGGGGAGCTGTTTTTT
TRBV7-9	TRBJ2-1	TRBD1	-	CASSFRDRINEQFF	TGTGCCAGCAGCTTTAGGGACAGGATCAATGAGCAGTTCTTC
TRBV7-9	TRBJ2-5	TRBD2	-	CASSYIERGQETQYF	TGTGCCAGCAGTTACATAGAGCGGGGACAAGAGACCCAGTACTTC
TRBV10-2	TRBJ2-7	-	-	CASSGGPYEQYF	TGCGCCAGCAGTGGCGGACCCTACGAGCAGTACTTC
TRBV9	TRBJ2-5	TRBD1	-	CASSVWTGVGETQYF	TGTGCCAGCAGCGTGTGGACAGGGGTTGGTGAGACCCAGTACTTC
TRBV4-1	TRBJ1-2	-	-	CASSQDAENYGYTF	TGCGCCAGCAGCCAAGACGCCGAAAACTATGGCTACACCTTC
TRBV12-2	TRBJ2-7	-	-	CASRCERQTRNYEQYF	TGTGCAAGTCGCTGTGAAAGACAGACACGAAACTACGAGCAGTACTTC
TRBV10-3	TRBJ1-1	-	-	CAISEPGGLDTEAFF	TGTGCCATCAGTGAGCCGGGAGGGTTAGACACTGAAGCTTTCTTT
TRBV11-1	TRBJ2-1	TRBD2	-	CASSSAGTSSYNEQFF	TGTGCCAGCAGCTCGGCCGGGACTAGCTCCTACAATGAGCAGTTCTTC
TRBV7-2	TRBJ1-4	-	-	CASSGSTEKLFF	TGTGCCAGCAGTGGGTCGACGGAAAAACTGTTTTTT
TRBV6-2/TRBV6-3	TRBJ1-5	TRBD1	once	CASSYRSDRGWQPQHF	TGTGCCAGCAGTTACAGATCTGACAGGGGCTGGCAGCCCCAGCATTTT
TRBV3-1/TRBV3-2	TRBJ1-1	-	-	CASSQVSTLNTEAFF	TGTGCCAGCAGCCAAGTTTCTACCCTGAACACTGAAGCTTTCTTT
TRBV3-1/TRBV3-2	TRBJ2-2	-	-	CASSQVVFGGGADTGELFF	TGTGCCAGCAGCCAAGTCGTATTTGGAGGGGGCGCCGACACCGGGGAGCTGTTTTTT
TRBV18	TRBJ1-4	-	-	CASSPLSQFNEKLFF	TGTGCCAGCTCACCCCTCTCACAGTTTAATGAAAAACTGTTTTTT